A single sample gave rise to the 5 T cell receptor beta chains below, sequenced in a study of OX40 agonist ivuxolimab in advanced cancers. Clones were sequenced by immunoSEQ multiplex PCR, and TCRdb holds only the in-frame ones, with some missing. The sample includes 81,000 or so clones, just over 90% of them seen just once. The sequencing here drew on CD4+ or CD8+ T cells sorted from blood, taken in a trial of the OX40 agonist ivuxolimab. The receptor set was obtained from an adult with an advanced solid tumor such as melanoma, head and neck, liver or kidney cancer.

The CDR3 sequence: CASSSIPNMNTEAFF. CDR3 DNA: TGTGCCAGCAGCTCCATCCCTAACATGAACACTGAAGCTTTCTTT. The rearrangement links TRBV7-9 to TRBJ1-1, with D hard to call. From germline, CDR1 is SEHNR and CDR2 FQNEAQ (reference sequence). V was trimmed by 4 bases and J by 0 bases, leaving 12 bases between them. The CDR3 has 15 residues.

The V call is TRBV27, the J call TRBJ1-5; TRBD1 might be the D (5 bases). Trimming removed 0 bases at V and 5 bases at J, with 8 bases between. The germline V gene encodes CDR1 MNHEY and CDR2 SMNVEV (reference sequence). The CDR3 is 14 amino acids. The CDR3: CASSLSGGDQPQHF. The CDR3 DNA reads TGTGCCAGCAGTTTATCTGGGGGGGATCAGCCCCAGCATTTT.

The chain has TRBV25-1 and TRBJ2-7; possibly TRBD1 or TRBD2 for D (5 bases each). Trimming stripped 4 bases from V and 0 bases from J, with 7 bases between. The V gene's germline CDR1 is MGHDK and CDR2 SYGVNS. The CDR3 is 13 amino acids. This CDR3 is CASSGGSSYEQYF. CDR3 DNA: TGTGCCAGCAGTGGGGGGAGCTCCTACGAGCAGTACTTC.

In its sample, this clone was seen once. The rearrangement links TRBV7-2 to TRBJ2-5; perhaps TRBD2 as D (5 bases). The V gene lost 0 bases and the J gene lost 5 bases, with 16 bases spanning the gap. Germline loops: CDR1 SGHTA, CDR2 FQGNSA. The CDR3 is 16 residues long. The CDR3 protein is CASSLARSGSQETQYF. The DNA of the CDR3 is TGTGCCAGCAGCTTAGCGCGAAGCGGTAGCCAGGAGACCCAGTACTTC.

The V and J genes are TRBV6-5 and TRBJ1-5; 7 bases map to TRBD1. V shed 9 bases, J shed 0 bases, and the junction held 8 bases outside the gene matches. Germline CDR1 is MNHEY and CDR2 is SVGAGI. The CDR3 loop spans 15 amino acids. The CDR3: CASRRDSYSNQPQHF. The CDR3 DNA sequence: TGTGCCAGTAGAAGGGACAGTTATAGCAATCAGCCCCAGCATTTT.